This section outlines one T cell receptor beta chain sequence together with its context. The primer mix had 60 Vbeta and 13 Jbeta primers. Using immunoSEQ multiplex PCR, the repertoire was profiled, and TCRdb retains in-frame clones only, with some absent. The table includes roughly 150,000 clones, 80% to 85% detected once. The entry originates in a study of cytomegalovirus exposure and HLA in healthy donors. V shed 6 bases, J shed 2 bases, and the junction held 5 bases outside the gene matches. Germline V gene data show CDR1 as SGHDN and CDR2 as FVKESK. CDR3 length: 15 amino acids. This receptor was identified in a woman aged 18-29 years in good health and CMV-seronegative. The chain couples TRBV14 to TRBJ1-4, with TRBD1 matching 8 bases. The source material was PBMCs. CDR3 coding DNA: TGTGCCAGCAGTCCCAGGACAGGGACTAATGAAAAACTGTTTTTT. It specifies CASSPRTGTNEKLFF.